The rows below give T cell receptor beta chains drawn from one sample of a study of blood T cell repertoires in COVID-19. The method was immunoSEQ multiplex PCR; TCRdb's version includes in-frame clones alone and lacks a portion of them. The table records approximately 150,000 clones, around 85% of them present only once. The sequenced sample consisted of peripheral blood. These TCRs come from a man aged 55 to 69 with active or convalescent COVID-19. The CDR3 runs from the conserved cysteine through the conserved F or W. Each record gives: clone size, J gene, D gene, V gene, CDR3 protein, CDR3 DNA. D genes are given only for firm matches. A row's size may be missing; if present it is once, few, many or a size class.

clone size: .
J gene: TRBJ2-7
D gene: .
V gene: TRBV3-1/TRBV3-2
CDR3 protein: CASSLSRGHEQYF
CDR3 DNA: TGTGCCAGCAGCCTCTCGCGGGGCCACGAGCAGTACTTC

clone size: few
J gene: TRBJ1-3
D gene: .
V gene: TRBV11-3
CDR3 protein: CASSQSSGPGNTIYF
CDR3 DNA: TGTGCCAGCAGCCAGTCGTCAGGCCCTGGAAACACCATATATTTT

clone size: once
J gene: TRBJ1-2
D gene: .
V gene: TRBV7-6
CDR3 protein: CASSPDSNYGYTF
CDR3 DNA: TGTGCCAGCAGCCCGGACAGCAACTATGGCTACACCTTC

clone size: .
J gene: TRBJ2-3
D gene: .
V gene: TRBV6-5
CDR3 protein: CASIARGAMGDTQYF
CDR3 DNA: TGTGCCAGCATCGCTCGGGGGGCAATGGGAGATACGCAGTATTTT

clone size: .
J gene: TRBJ2-7
D gene: TRBD1
V gene: TRBV28
CDR3 protein: CASSGHEDRGYGF
CDR3 DNA: TGTGCCAGCAGTGGGCACGAGGACAGGGGGTATGGCTTC

clone size: .
J gene: TRBJ2-1
D gene: TRBD1
V gene: TRBV10-3
CDR3 protein: CAISEQAGGNEQFF
CDR3 DNA: TGTGCCATCAGTGAGCAGGCAGGGGGCAATGAGCAGTTCTTC

clone size: .
J gene: TRBJ1-2
D gene: TRBD1
V gene: TRBV28
CDR3 protein: CASSTGQPDYGYTF
CDR3 DNA: TGTGCCAGCAGCACGGGACAGCCGGACTATGGCTACACCTTC

clone size: .
J gene: TRBJ2-7
D gene: .
V gene: TRBV7-2
CDR3 protein: CASSGWLDGFEQYF
CDR3 DNA: TGTGCCAGCAGCGGTTGGCTAGACGGTTTCGAGCAGTACTTC

clone size: .
J gene: TRBJ2-7
D gene: TRBD2
V gene: TRBV5-1
CDR3 protein: CASSLELAGAGQYF
CDR3 DNA: TGCGCCAGCAGCTTGGAACTAGCGGGAGCCGGGCAGTACTTC

clone size: .
J gene: TRBJ1-2
D gene: TRBD1
V gene: TRBV11-2
CDR3 protein: CASSFRPGGGDGYTF
CDR3 DNA: TGTGCCAGCAGCTTTAGGCCAGGGGGTGGTGATGGCTACACCTTC

clone size: .
J gene: TRBJ1-2
D gene: .
V gene: TRBV15
CDR3 protein: CATSGGYGYTF
CDR3 DNA: TGTGCCACCAGCGGCGGCTATGGCTACACCTTC

clone size: .
J gene: TRBJ2-5
D gene: TRBD1
V gene: TRBV7-9
CDR3 protein: CASSQGQGGETQYF
CDR3 DNA: TGTGCCAGCAGCCAGGGACAGGGTGGAGAGACCCAGTACTTC

clone size: once
J gene: TRBJ1-1
D gene: .
V gene: TRBV12-3/TRBV12-4
CDR3 protein: CASSPGLVAFF
CDR3 DNA: TGTGCCAGCAGTCCAGGGTTGGTAGCTTTCTTT

clone size: few
J gene: TRBJ2-7
D gene: TRBD1
V gene: TRBV3-1/TRBV3-2
CDR3 protein: CASSQVGQGLSEQYF
CDR3 DNA: TGTGCCAGCAGCCAAGTTGGACAGGGGCTTAGCGAGCAGTACTTC

clone size: few
J gene: TRBJ2-7
D gene: TRBD1
V gene: TRBV6-6
CDR3 protein: CASSERTGFKDEQYF
CDR3 DNA: TGTGCCAGCAGTGAGAGGACAGGGTTTAAAGACGAGCAGTACTTC

clone size: few
J gene: TRBJ2-5
D gene: .
V gene: TRBV27
CDR3 protein: CASSLTGAGRGGETQYF
CDR3 DNA: TGTGCCAGCAGTTTAACCGGGGCGGGGCGCGGAGGAGAGACCCAGTACTTC

clone size: .
J gene: TRBJ2-3
D gene: TRBD2
V gene: TRBV7-6
CDR3 protein: CASSRSGTSGGGTDTQYF
CDR3 DNA: TGTGCCAGCAGCCGATCCGGGACTAGCGGGGGAGGCACAGATACGCAGTATTTT

clone size: .
J gene: TRBJ1-5
D gene: .
V gene: TRBV28
CDR3 protein: CASNRTPWSQPQHF
CDR3 DNA: TGTGCCAGCAATAGGACACCGTGGAGTCAGCCCCAGCATTTT

clone size: .
J gene: TRBJ1-2
D gene: .
V gene: TRBV12-3/TRBV12-4
CDR3 protein: CASTPGLSTGYTF
CDR3 DNA: TGTGCCAGCACTCCGGGACTCAGTACGGGCTACACCTTC

clone size: few
J gene: TRBJ1-2
D gene: TRBD1
V gene: TRBV19
CDR3 protein: CASSSQTGRSHGYTF
CDR3 DNA: TGTGCCAGTAGTTCCCAGACAGGGAGGTCCCATGGCTACACCTTC

clone size: .
J gene: TRBJ1-4
D gene: .
V gene: TRBV2
CDR3 protein: CASSEPGGYEKLFF
CDR3 DNA: TGTGCCAGCAGTGAGCCGGGGGGGTATGAAAAACTGTTTTTT

clone size: .
J gene: TRBJ1-5
D gene: .
V gene: TRBV6-5
CDR3 protein: CASRDSQVNQPQHF
CDR3 DNA: TGTGCCAGCAGGGACAGCCAGGTTAATCAGCCCCAGCATTTT

clone size: .
J gene: TRBJ1-1
D gene: .
V gene: TRBV5-1
CDR3 protein: CASSLRQGNTEAFF
CDR3 DNA: TGCGCCAGCAGCTTGCGTCAGGGGAACACTGAAGCTTTCTTT

clone size: .
J gene: TRBJ2-1
D gene: TRBD2
V gene: TRBV19
CDR3 protein: CASTRRGGGLAGGDEQFF
CDR3 DNA: TGTGCCAGTACCCGGAGGGGGGGAGGACTAGCGGGAGGGGATGAGCAGTTCTTC

clone size: .
J gene: TRBJ1-4
D gene: .
V gene: TRBV15
CDR3 protein: CATSRDRQGGEKLFF
CDR3 DNA: TGTGCCACCAGCAGAGATAGGCAGGGAGGTGAAAAACTGTTTTTT

clone size: once
J gene: TRBJ2-4
D gene: .
V gene: TRBV27
CDR3 protein: CASSRLGGQTIQYF
CDR3 DNA: TGTGCCAGCAGTCGTCTAGGAGGGCAAACCATTCAGTACTTC

clone size: .
J gene: TRBJ2-5
D gene: TRBD2
V gene: TRBV5-4
CDR3 protein: CASSLGNSGNGETQYF
CDR3 DNA: TGTGCCAGCAGCTTAGGAAATAGCGGGAACGGAGAGACCCAGTACTTC

clone size: .
J gene: TRBJ1-4
D gene: TRBD1
V gene: TRBV10-2
CDR3 protein: CARTGQGRNEKLFF
CDR3 DNA: TGCGCCAGAACCGGACAGGGGAGGAATGAAAAACTGTTTTTT

clone size: .
J gene: TRBJ1-4
D gene: .
V gene: TRBV28
CDR3 protein: CASSIRTANEKLFF
CDR3 DNA: TGTGCCAGCAGTATCCGGACAGCGAATGAAAAACTGTTTTTT

clone size: .
J gene: TRBJ2-3
D gene: .
V gene: TRBV6-5
CDR3 protein: CASGRGLGDTQYF
CDR3 DNA: TGTGCCAGCGGTCGGGGTCTGGGGGATACGCAGTATTTT

clone size: .
J gene: TRBJ1-2
D gene: .
V gene: TRBV5-6
CDR3 protein: CASSLDSYGYTF
CDR3 DNA: TGTGCCAGCAGCTTGGACAGCTATGGCTACACCTTC

clone size: .
J gene: TRBJ1-5
D gene: .
V gene: TRBV5-6
CDR3 protein: CASSLTGNQPQHF
CDR3 DNA: TGTGCCAGCAGCTTGACAGGGAATCAGCCCCAGCATTTT

clone size: .
J gene: TRBJ2-1
D gene: .
V gene: TRBV10-3
CDR3 protein: CATTGTAYNEQFF
CDR3 DNA: TGTGCCACTACAGGGACGGCCTACAATGAGCAGTTCTTC